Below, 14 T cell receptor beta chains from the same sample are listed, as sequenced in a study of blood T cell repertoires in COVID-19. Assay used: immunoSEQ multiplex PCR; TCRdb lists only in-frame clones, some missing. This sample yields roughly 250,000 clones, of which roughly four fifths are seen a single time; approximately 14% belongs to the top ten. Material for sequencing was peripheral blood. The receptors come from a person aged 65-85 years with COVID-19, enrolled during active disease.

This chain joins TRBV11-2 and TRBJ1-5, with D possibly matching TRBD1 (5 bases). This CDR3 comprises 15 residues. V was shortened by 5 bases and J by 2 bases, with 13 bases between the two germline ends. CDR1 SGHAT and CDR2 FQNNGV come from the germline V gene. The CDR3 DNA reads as TGTGCCAGCAGCCCGGGGGTGGAACGCAATCAGCCCCAGCATTTT. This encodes CASSPGVERNQPQHF.

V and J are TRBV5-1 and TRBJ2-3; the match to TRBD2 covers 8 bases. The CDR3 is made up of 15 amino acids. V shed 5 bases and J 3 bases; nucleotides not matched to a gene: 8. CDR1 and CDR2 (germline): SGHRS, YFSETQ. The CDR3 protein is CASSWAGGLTDTQYF. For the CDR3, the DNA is TGCGCCAGCAGTTGGGCGGGGGGCCTGACAGATACGCAGTATTTT.

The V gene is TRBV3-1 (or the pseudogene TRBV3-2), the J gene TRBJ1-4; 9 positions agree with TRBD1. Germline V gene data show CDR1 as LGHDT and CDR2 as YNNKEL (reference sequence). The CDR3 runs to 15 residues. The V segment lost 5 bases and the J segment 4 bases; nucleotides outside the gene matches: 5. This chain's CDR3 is CASSRGQGLNEKLFF. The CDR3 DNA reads TGTGCCAGCAGCAGGGGACAGGGTCTTAATGAAAAACTGTTTTTT.

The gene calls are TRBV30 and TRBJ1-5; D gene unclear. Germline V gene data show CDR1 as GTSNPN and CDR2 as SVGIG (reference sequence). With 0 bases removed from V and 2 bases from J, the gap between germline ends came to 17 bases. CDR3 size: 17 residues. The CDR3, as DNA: TGTGCCTGGAGTGTTAACTCGGGTTACGGGGGCAATCAGCCCCAGCATTTT. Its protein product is CAWSVNSGYGGNQPQHF.

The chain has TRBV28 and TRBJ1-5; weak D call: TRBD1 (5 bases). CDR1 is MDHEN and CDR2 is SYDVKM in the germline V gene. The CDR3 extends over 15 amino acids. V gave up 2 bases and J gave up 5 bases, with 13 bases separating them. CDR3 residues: CASSLAGGDHQPQHF. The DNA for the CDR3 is TGTGCCAGCAGTTTAGCGGGGGGGGACCATCAGCCCCAGCATTTT.

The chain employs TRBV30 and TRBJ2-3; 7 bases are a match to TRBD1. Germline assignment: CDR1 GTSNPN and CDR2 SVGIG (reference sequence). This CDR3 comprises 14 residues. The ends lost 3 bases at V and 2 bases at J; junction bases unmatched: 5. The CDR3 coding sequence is TGTGCCTGGAGACAGGGGCTTAACACAGATACGCAGTATTTT. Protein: CAWRQGLNTDTQYF. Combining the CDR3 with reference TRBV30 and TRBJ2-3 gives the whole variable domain SQTIHQWPATLVQPVGSPLSLECTVEGTSNPNLYWYRQAAGRGLQLLFYSVGIGQISSEVPQNLSASRPQDRQFILSSKKLLLSDSGFYLCAWRQGLNTDTQYFGPGTRLTVL.

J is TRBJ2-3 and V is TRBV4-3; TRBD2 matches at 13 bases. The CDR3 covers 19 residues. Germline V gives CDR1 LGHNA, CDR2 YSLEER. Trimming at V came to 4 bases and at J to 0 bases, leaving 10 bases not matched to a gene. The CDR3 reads CASSRDPPGLAGSTDTQYF. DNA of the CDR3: TGCGCCAGCAGCCGAGATCCTCCGGGACTAGCGGGGAGCACAGATACGCAGTATTTT.

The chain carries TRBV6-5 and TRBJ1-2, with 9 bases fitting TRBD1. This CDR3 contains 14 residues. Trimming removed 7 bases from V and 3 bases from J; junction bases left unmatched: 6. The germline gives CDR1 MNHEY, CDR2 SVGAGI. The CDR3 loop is CASNIQGADYGYTF. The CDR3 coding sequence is TGTGCCAGCAACATACAGGGGGCGGACTATGGCTACACCTTC.

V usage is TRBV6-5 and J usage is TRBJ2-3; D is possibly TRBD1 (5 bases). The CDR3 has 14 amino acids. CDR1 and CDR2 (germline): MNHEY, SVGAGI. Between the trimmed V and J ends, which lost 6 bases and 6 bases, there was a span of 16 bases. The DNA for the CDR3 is TGTGCCAGCAGCGACAGCTCTATGTTGGATACGCAGTATTTT. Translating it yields CASSDSSMLDTQYF.

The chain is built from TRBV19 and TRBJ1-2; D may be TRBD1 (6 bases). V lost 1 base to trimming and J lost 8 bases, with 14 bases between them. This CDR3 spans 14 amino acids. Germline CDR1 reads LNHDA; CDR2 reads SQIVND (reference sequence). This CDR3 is CASSIVGGARGYTF. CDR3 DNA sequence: TGTGCCAGTAGTATAGTTGGGGGGGCGCGAGGCTACACCTTC.

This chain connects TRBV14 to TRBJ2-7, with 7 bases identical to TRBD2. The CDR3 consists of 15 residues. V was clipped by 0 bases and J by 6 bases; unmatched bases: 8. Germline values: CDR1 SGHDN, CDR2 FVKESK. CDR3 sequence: CASSQDFREGSEQYF. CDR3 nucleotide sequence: TGTGCCAGCAGCCAAGATTTTAGGGAGGGTTCCGAGCAGTACTTC.

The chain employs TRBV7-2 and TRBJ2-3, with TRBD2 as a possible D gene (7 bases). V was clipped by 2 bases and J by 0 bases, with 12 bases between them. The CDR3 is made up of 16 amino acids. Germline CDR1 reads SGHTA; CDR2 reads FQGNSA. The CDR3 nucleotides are TGTGCCAGCAGCTTAAAGGGGGGGGGAAGCACAGATACGCAGTATTTT. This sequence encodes CASSLKGGGSTDTQYF.

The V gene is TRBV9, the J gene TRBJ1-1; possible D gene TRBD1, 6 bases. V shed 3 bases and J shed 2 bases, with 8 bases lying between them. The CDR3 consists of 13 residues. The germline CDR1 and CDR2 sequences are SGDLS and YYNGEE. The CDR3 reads CASSGQVNTEAFF. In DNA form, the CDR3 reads TGTGCCAGCAGCGGACAGGTTAACACTGAAGCTTTCTTT.

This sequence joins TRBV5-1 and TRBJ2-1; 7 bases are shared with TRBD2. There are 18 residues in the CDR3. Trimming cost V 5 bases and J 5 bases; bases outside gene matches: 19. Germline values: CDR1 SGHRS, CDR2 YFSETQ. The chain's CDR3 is CASSQLGRAPSQDNEQFF. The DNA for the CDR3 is TGCGCCAGCAGTCAATTAGGGAGGGCCCCCTCCCAGGACAATGAGCAGTTCTTC.